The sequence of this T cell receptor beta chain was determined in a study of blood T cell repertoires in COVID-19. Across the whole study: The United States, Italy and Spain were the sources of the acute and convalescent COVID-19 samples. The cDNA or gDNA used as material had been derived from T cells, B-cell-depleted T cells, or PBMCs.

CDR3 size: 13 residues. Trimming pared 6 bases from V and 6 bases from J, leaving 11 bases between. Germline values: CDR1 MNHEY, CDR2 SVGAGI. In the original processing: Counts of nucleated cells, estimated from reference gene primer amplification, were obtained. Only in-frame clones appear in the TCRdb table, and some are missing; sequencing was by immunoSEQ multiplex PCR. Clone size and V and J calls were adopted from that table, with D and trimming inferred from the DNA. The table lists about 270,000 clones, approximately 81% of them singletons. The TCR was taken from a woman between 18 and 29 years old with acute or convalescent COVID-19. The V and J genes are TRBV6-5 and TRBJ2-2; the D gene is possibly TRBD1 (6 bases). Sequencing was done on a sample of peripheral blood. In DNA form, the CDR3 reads TGTGCCAGCAGGCGTACAGGGCCCGGGGAGCTGTTTTTT. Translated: CASRRTGPGELFF.